What follows describes a single T cell receptor beta chain. Antigen: not known. This record comes from a study of T cell responses to AZD1222 COVID-19 vaccine. The method was immunoSEQ multiplex PCR; TCRdb's version includes in-frame clones alone and lacks a portion of them. The sample holds approximately 150,000 clones, about 91% seen once. The CDR3 runs to 14 residues. Between the trimmed V and J ends, which lost 4 bases and 10 bases, there was a span of 14 bases. CDR1 and CDR2 from the germline V gene are LGHDT and YNNKEL (reference sequence). Study-wide results and limits: The sample set comprised mostly white British donors with more females, and clonal diversity was possibly underestimated. Spike-specific TCRs gained breadth and depth after people received two AZD1222 doses.

The TCR sequence derives from an adult in good health. The chain uses TRBV3-1 (or the pseudogene TRBV3-2) and TRBJ1-6, with D perhaps matching TRBD1 (5 bases). This material consisted of peripheral blood, taken on day 0 of MenACWY control vaccination. CDR3 residues: CASSRGTDNSPLHF. The CDR3, as DNA: TGTGCCAGCAGCCGCGGGACCGACAACTCACCCCTCCACTTT.